This T cell receptor beta chain was retrieved from a study of identical twins (dated by TCRdb to about 2016). Regarding the research as a whole: To test whether fetal clonotypes persist, the study used deep sequencing on TCR alpha and beta repertoires from monozygotic twins, unrelated adults of various ages, and cord blood. To rule out contamination, the twin experiments were replicated at different times with different library preparation protocols.

Every donor was a healthy Caucasian. The twin cohort comprised three pairs of female monozygotic twins, all aged roughly 18 to 30 years. Peripheral blood mononuclear cells were used as the source from which RNA for TCR libraries was isolated. The research as a whole found: Because the same donors could not be followed over many years, the conclusions depended on cross-sectional statistical analysis. Compared with coincidental sharing between unrelated individuals, out-of-frame TCR alpha sequences shared between twins had an excess of sequences with low generation probability. Out-of-frame TCR alpha sharing in monozygotic twins was systematically underestimated by recombination models, whereas sharing between unrelated individuals was in agreement with the recombination models. A weaker excess of twin sharing was found in beta out-of-frame sequences because the signal-to-noise ratio was lowered by fewer shared sequences. Zero-insertion analyses could be partly confounded by invariant T cells such as MAIT and iNKT, though diverse VJ usage argued against such confounding for most clonotypes. Abundant cord blood beta clonotypes had fewer insertions, young adult naive repertoires showed a similar but weaker trend, and memory repertoires showed no such trend.

As regards this clonotype: No cognate antigen has been identified for it. No base quality information exists; no much larger clone differs at one position.

Library creation used 5' RACE. These reads were obtained on an Illumina HiSeq 2000. Template switching introduced a universal primer binding site; the final cDNA contained a unique molecular identifier, enabling accurate counting of TCR cDNA molecules. Specific primers in the conserved constant-segment region were used to synthesize first-strand cDNA for TCR alpha and beta chains. To control for contamination, each cDNA library was double barcoded with a SMART-Mk sample barcode plus Illumina barcodes. Two successive PCR steps introduced TruSeq adapter sequences along with Illumina sample barcodes. TCR alpha and beta cDNA libraries were sequenced on the Illumina HiSeq platform with custom primers. The authors' pipeline ran thus. MiGEC processed the raw reads to extract unique molecular identifiers, while MiXCR was used to determine the CDR3 positions. Recombination models were inferred per individual with the repgenHMM and IGoR tools using an EM algorithm. Shared clonotypes were analyzed with the tcR package in R, and sharing was normalized by the product of cloneset sizes. To study raw recombination free of thymic and clonal selection effects, out-of-frame nonproductive sequences were analyzed. The public sequencing data were trimmed at Q25 with fastp and processed into clonotypes with MiXCR by TCRdb, which kept only in-frame beta chains. Each entry is one CDR3 protein sequence, shown with its most common DNA and genes. TCRdb, rather than the study authors, made the V and J calls. Present in this sample are about 570,000 distinct CDR3 sequences, more than 9% of which were seen just once. The ten largest make up roughly 3% of the sample.

The CDR3 holds 13 amino acids from the cysteine to the phenylalanine. Left in the record is the CDR3 DNA by itself, 39 bases read in frame from the first base. Based on the germline V gene (reference sequence), the CDR1 and CDR2 sequences are SEHNR and FQNEAQ. The junction shows trimming of 5 bases on V and 1 base on J, plus 8 bases between the germline ends. These data are also associated with another study on yellow fever vaccine responses in identical twins. The second source states: The authors reported that the T cell response to vaccination in identical twins appeared partly convergent and partly personalized. Focusing on identical twins, the study followed the T cell clones that responded to the vaccine, and did so with precision.

The TCR sequence derives from a woman between 18 and 30 years old in good health. Source material: PBMCs. This sequence uses TRBV7-9 and TRBJ1-1, and the D gene may be TRBD1, 5 bases matching. The base sequence is TGTGCCAGCAGCCGGGGGACGAACACTGAAGCTTTCTTT. Translated, it gives CASSRGTNTEAFF.